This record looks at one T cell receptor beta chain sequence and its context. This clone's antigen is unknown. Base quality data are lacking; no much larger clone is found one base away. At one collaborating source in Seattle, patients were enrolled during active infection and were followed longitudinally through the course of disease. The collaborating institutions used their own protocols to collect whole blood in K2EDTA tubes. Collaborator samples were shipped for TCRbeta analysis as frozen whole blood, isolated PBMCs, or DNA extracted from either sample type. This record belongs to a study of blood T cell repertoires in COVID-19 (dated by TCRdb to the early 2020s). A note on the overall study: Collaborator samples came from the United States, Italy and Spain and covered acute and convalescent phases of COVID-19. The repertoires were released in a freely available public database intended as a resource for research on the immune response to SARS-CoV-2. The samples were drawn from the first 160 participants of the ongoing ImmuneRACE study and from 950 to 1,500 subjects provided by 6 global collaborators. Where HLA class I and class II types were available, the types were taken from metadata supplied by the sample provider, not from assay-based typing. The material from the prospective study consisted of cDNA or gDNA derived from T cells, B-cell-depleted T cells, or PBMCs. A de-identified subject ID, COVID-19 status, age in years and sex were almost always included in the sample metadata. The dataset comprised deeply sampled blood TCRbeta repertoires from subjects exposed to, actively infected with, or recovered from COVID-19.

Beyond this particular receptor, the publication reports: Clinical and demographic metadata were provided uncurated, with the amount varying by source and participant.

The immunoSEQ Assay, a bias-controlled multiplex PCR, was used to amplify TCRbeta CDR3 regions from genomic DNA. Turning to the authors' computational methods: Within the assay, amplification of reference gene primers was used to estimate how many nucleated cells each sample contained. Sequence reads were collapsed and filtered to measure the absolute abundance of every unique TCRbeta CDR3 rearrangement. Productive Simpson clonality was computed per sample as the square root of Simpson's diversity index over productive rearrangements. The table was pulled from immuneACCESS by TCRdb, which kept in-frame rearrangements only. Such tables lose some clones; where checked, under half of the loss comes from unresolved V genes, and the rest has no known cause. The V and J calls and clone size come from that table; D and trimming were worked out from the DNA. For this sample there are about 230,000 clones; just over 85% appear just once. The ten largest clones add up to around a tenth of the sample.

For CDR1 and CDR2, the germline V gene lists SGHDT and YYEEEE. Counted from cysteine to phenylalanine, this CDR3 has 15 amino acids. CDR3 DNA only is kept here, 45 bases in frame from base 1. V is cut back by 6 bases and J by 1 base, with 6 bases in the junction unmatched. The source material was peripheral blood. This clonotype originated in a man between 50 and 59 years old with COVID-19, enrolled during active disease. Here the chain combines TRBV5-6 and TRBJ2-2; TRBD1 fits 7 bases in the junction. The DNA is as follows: TGTGCCAGCACCCCCGACAGGGTGAACACCGGGGAGCTGTTTTTT. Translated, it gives CASTPDRVNTGELFF.